The rows below give T cell receptor beta chains drawn from one sample of a study of blood T cell repertoires in COVID-19. Using immunoSEQ multiplex PCR, the repertoire was profiled, and TCRdb retains in-frame clones only, with some absent. The repertoire consists of about 68,000 clones, with around 84% occurring once and the leading ten covering about 4%. The sequenced sample was peripheral blood. Receptor source: a man in his fifties or sixties with acute or convalescent COVID-19. Both conserved end residues are part of each CDR3. The D gene is left open where the match is weak. Rows may omit the clone size; those that give it use once, few, many or a size class.

d_call	v_call	clone_size	j_call	cdr3_aa	cdr3_nt
TRBD2	TRBV7-7	NA	TRBJ2-1	CASSSGGGSYNEQFF	TGTGCTAGCAGCTCCGGGGGGGGATCCTACAATGAGCAGTTCTTC
NA	TRBV9	once	TRBJ2-7	CASSGLQGRDEQYF	TGTGCCAGCAGCGGGCTACAGGGTCGCGACGAGCAGTACTTC
NA	TRBV19	NA	TRBJ1-1	CASSWAGLNTEAFF	TGTGCCAGTAGTTGGGCAGGGCTGAACACTGAAGCTTTCTTT
TRBD1	TRBV27	NA	TRBJ2-7	CASSSGTGYEQYF	TGTGCCAGCAGTTCCGGGACAGGGTACGAGCAGTACTTC
NA	TRBV30	NA	TRBJ1-1	CAWSEGLDPPPGFGGMNTEAFF	TGTGCCTGGAGTGAGGGACTAGATCCCCCTCCCGGTTTTGGGGGAATGAACACTGAAGCTTTCTTT
NA	TRBV9	NA	TRBJ1-1	CASSEPRKGQMNTEAFF	TGTGCCAGCAGCGAGCCAAGGAAAGGACAGATGAACACTGAAGCTTTCTTT
NA	TRBV19	NA	TRBJ1-1	CASSPTASRNLNTEAFF	TGTGCCAGTAGTCCGACAGCCAGCCGAAACCTGAACACTGAAGCTTTCTTT
TRBD1	TRBV10-2	NA	TRBJ1-1	CATKTGETEAFF	TGCGCCACGAAGACAGGGGAAACTGAAGCTTTCTTT
NA	TRBV6-1	NA	TRBJ1-5	CASSEATLGNQPQHF	TGTGCCAGCAGTGAAGCAACATTGGGCAATCAGCCCCAGCATTTT
NA	TRBV7-8	NA	TRBJ1-3	CASSFLPSISGNTIYF	TGTGCCAGCAGCTTCCTTCCATCTATCTCTGGAAACACCATATATTTT
NA	TRBV5-4	NA	TRBJ2-5	CASSLRQGKETQYF	TGTGCCAGCAGCTTGAGGCAGGGGAAAGAGACCCAGTACTTC
NA	TRBV7-3	NA	TRBJ2-3	CASSLGARDTQYF	TGTGCCAGCAGCTTGGGGGCCCGGGATACGCAGTATTTT
TRBD1	TRBV30	NA	TRBJ2-7	CAWRGLGQGADEQYF	TGTGCCTGGAGGGGACTTGGACAGGGGGCCGACGAGCAGTACTTC
TRBD2	TRBV11-3	NA	TRBJ2-7	CASSLGDSGGAYEQYF	TGTGCCAGCAGCCTTGGGGATAGCGGGGGGGCCTACGAGCAGTACTTC
NA	TRBV6-1	NA	TRBJ1-1	CASSEALWGRGSSTEAFF	TGTGCCAGCAGTGAAGCGCTTTGGGGGAGGGGATCGAGCACTGAAGCTTTCTTT
TRBD2	TRBV11-2	few	TRBJ2-1	CASSLGPSGRTEQFF	TGTGCCAGCAGCTTAGGCCCTAGCGGGAGGACTGAGCAGTTCTTC
TRBD1	TRBV20-1	NA	TRBJ2-7	CSASRPGTGRFEQYF	TGCAGTGCTAGTAGGCCCGGGACAGGGAGGTTCGAGCAGTACTTC
NA	TRBV21-1	NA	TRBJ1-3	CASSNSPETDGNTIYF	TGTGCCAGCAGCAACTCCCCCGAGACAGACGGAAACACCATATATTTT
TRBD1	TRBV6-5	NA	TRBJ1-5	CASSPGQGKQPQHF	TGTGCCAGCAGTCCGGGACAGGGGAAACAGCCCCAGCATTTT
TRBD2	TRBV18	NA	TRBJ2-5	CASSPRLAGVAETQYF	TGTGCCAGCTCCCCCAGACTAGCGGGAGTAGCGGAGACCCAGTACTTC
NA	TRBV7-9	NA	TRBJ2-7	CASSPHPGFGLEQYF	TGTGCCAGCAGCCCCCATCCGGGATTCGGGCTCGAGCAGTACTTC
NA	TRBV7-8	NA	TRBJ1-2	CASRFLKEGEQRSYGYTF	TGTGCCAGCAGATTTCTCAAAGAGGGGGAACAGCGATCCTATGGCTACACCTTC
TRBD1	TRBV5-1	NA	TRBJ1-4	CASSLGTGSTNEKLFF	TGCGCCAGCAGCTTGGGGACAGGGTCAACTAATGAAAAACTGTTTTTT
TRBD1	TRBV7-9	NA	TRBJ1-2	CASSLPGQREYTF	TGTGCCAGCAGCTTACCGGGACAGAGGGAATACACCTTC
TRBD2	TRBV5-1	NA	TRBJ2-1	CASSSTSGRYNEQFF	TGCGCCAGCAGCTCCACTAGCGGGAGGTACAATGAGCAGTTCTTC
NA	TRBV29-1	NA	TRBJ2-7	CSGREGYEQYF	TGCAGCGGCAGGGAAGGCTACGAGCAGTACTTC
NA	TRBV10-3	NA	TRBJ1-2	CAISDHQFGYTF	TGTGCCATCAGTGATCATCAGTTTGGCTACACCTTC
NA	TRBV5-1	NA	TRBJ1-3	CASSLSSGFFSGNTIYF	TGCGCCAGCAGCTTGTCATCCGGGTTTTTCTCTGGAAACACCATATATTTT
TRBD2	TRBV9	NA	TRBJ2-1	CASSVALAGVEQFF	TGTGCCAGCAGCGTAGCACTAGCGGGGGTTGAGCAGTTCTTC
TRBD1	TRBV10-3	NA	TRBJ2-7	CAIRPGQGDYEQYF	TGTGCCATCAGACCGGGACAGGGGGACTACGAGCAGTACTTC
TRBD1	TRBV19	NA	TRBJ2-1	CASSIGTGEHEQFF	TGTGCCAGTAGTATTGGGACAGGGGAACATGAGCAGTTCTTC
NA	TRBV18	few	TRBJ1-6	CASSLPIGASPLHF	TGTGCCAGCTCACTGCCGATAGGGGCTTCACCCCTCCACTTT
TRBD2	TRBV14	NA	TRBJ2-1	CASSQGYGRDANEQFF	TGTGCCAGCAGCCAGGGGTACGGGAGGGATGCCAATGAGCAGTTCTTC
NA	TRBV4-1	NA	TRBJ2-3	CASSPLAEVDTQYF	TGCGCCAGCAGCCCTCTAGCCGAAGTGGATACGCAGTATTTT
TRBD1	TRBV6-5	once	TRBJ2-4	CASSYTDRGKNIQYF	TGTGCCAGCAGTTACACCGACAGGGGTAAAAACATTCAGTACTTC
NA	TRBV30	NA	TRBJ1-4	CAWSTRLGDEKLFF	TGTGCCTGGAGTACGAGGTTAGGAGATGAAAAACTGTTTTTT
TRBD2	TRBV9	NA	TRBJ2-1	CASSVVSGGSNEQFF	TGTGCCAGCAGCGTAGTGAGCGGGGGGAGTAATGAGCAGTTCTTC
TRBD1	TRBV30	NA	TRBJ1-4	CAWTTGSTTNEKLFF	TGTGCCTGGACGACAGGGAGTACAACTAATGAAAAACTGTTTTTT
TRBD1	TRBV9	NA	TRBJ1-5	CASSPEGGTGAQPQHF	TGTGCCAGCAGCCCAGAAGGCGGGACAGGGGCCCAGCCCCAGCATTTT
NA	TRBV3-1/TRBV3-2	NA	TRBJ2-5	CASSATGGETQYF	TGTGCCAGCAGCGCGACAGGTGGGGAGACCCAGTACTTC
TRBD1	TRBV2	once	TRBJ1-1	CASSAQGKGTEAFF	TGTGCCAGCAGTGCACAGGGGAAAGGGACTGAAGCTTTCTTT